The 7 T cell receptor beta chains given below trace back to one sample, sequenced in a study of T cell responses to AZD1222 COVID-19 vaccine. The protocol was immunoSEQ multiplex PCR, while the TCRdb copy is restricted to in-frame clones and leaves out a portion. The top ten clones hold roughly 5.2% of a sample with about 85,000 clones, nearly 90% of them seen once. Material: peripheral blood, obtained on day 0 of AZD1222 vaccination. The receptors here all came from an adult in good health.

This clone is medium-sized in the sample. The CDR3 reads CASSQEIVAGGNSYEQYF. For the CDR3, the DNA is TGCGCCAGCAGCCAAGAAATCGTGGCGGGAGGGAACTCCTACGAGCAGTACTTC. The gene calls are TRBV4-3 and TRBJ2-7; 9 positions match TRBD2. Germline lookup yields CDR1 LGHNA and CDR2 YSLEER. The CDR3 sequence is 18 residues long. The ends lost 0 bases at V and 0 bases at J; junction bases unmatched: 9.

The chain employs TRBV6-1 and TRBJ2-1; 7 bases line up with TRBD2. CDR1 is MNHNS, CDR2 SASEGT, per germline. This CDR3 is 17 amino acids long. With 4 bases clipped from V and 10 bases from J, the junction kept 19 bases outside the gene matches. The CDR3 loop reads CASSGGSGGSVRAEQFF. In DNA form, the CDR3 reads TGTGCCAGCAGTGGTGGTTCGGGCGGGAGCGTACGGGCCGAGCAGTTCTTC.

The chain joins TRBV6-1 to TRBJ2-5, with TRBD2 identical over 10 bases. Per the germline V gene, CDR1 is MNHNS and CDR2 is SASEGT. V lost 2 bases, J lost 5 bases, and 5 bases stayed unmatched. CDR3 length: 15 amino acids. The CDR3 DNA is TGTGCCAGCAGTGAATGGAGCGGGAGGGACGAGACCCAGTACTTC. This encodes CASSEWSGRDETQYF.

This chain joins TRBV5-1 and TRBJ2-3; D remains unclear. V was pared by 4 bases and J by 0 bases, with 15 bases between. Germline V CDR1 and CDR2: SGHRS, YFSETQ. This CDR3 is 16 amino acids long. The CDR3 DNA is TGCGCCAGCAGCATTACACAAGCCACTAGCACAGATACGCAGTATTTT. It is translated as CASSITQATSTDTQYF.

V gene TRBV30 combines with J gene TRBJ2-1, with D unresolved. CDR3 size: 12 residues. The germline V gene encodes CDR1 GTSNPN and CDR2 SVGIG (reference sequence). The V and J ends lost 0 bases and 10 bases respectively, with 10 bases between them. CDR3 loop: CAWSVHSREQFF. CDR3 sequence (DNA): TGTGCCTGGAGTGTACATTCGCGAGAGCAGTTCTTC.

The rearrangement uses TRBV28 and TRBJ2-5; 10 positions agree with TRBD1. J was trimmed by 6 bases and V by 5 bases; bases with no gene match: 6. This CDR3 is built from 14 residues. Germline V CDR1 and CDR2: MDHEN, SYDVKM. CDR3 amino acids: CASSTRQGAKTQYF. Written as DNA, the CDR3 is TGTGCCAGCAGTACCCGACAGGGGGCGAAGACCCAGTACTTC.

The chain uses TRBV6-5 and TRBJ2-1; 8 bases line up with TRBD2. Germline V CDR1 and CDR2: MNHEY, SVGAGI. V was clipped by 5 bases and J by 10 bases; unmatched bases: 10. CDR3 length equals 14 residues. The CDR3 sequence is CASSTGLVVSEQFF. The CDR3 DNA is TGTGCCAGCAGTACGGGACTAGTGGTCTCCGAGCAGTTCTTC.